This entry features one TCR beta chain sequence. Its antigen is not known. A much more abundant neighbour one base away suggests this may be a read error. This entry comes from a study of T cell repertoires in cytomegalovirus infection. Turning to the study itself: Carrying CMV and the relevant HLA type showed in public TCR beta signatures. General observations from the study: Public TCR beta family frequency separated CMV-and-HLA carriers, including in an independent cohort. The response measured ex vivo was dominated by TCR beta clonotypes (HLA-C-restricted and CMV-specific).

MiXCR, run by TCRdb on the reads, gives a single entry per CDR3 protein. This sample carries 400,000 or so distinct CDR3 sequences, approximately 32% of them seen once, and the ten largest clones take roughly an eighth. The CDR3 is 14 residues long. CDR1 and CDR2 (germline): SGHTA, FQGTGA. The sequence was collected from a human donor in good health (CMV status not recorded). Some clones in this sample may be carry-over from other donors' samples. The chain carries TRBV7-3 and TRBJ1-6; a possible D gene is TRBD1 (6 bases). The sequencing sample was made of PBMCs. The chain's CDR3 is CASSSGSGASPLRF. CDR3 DNA: TGTGCCAGCAGCTCCGGCTCAGGGGCTTCACCCCTCCGCTTT.